In its sample, the clone carrying this T cell receptor beta chain was seen once. The antigen is not known. The sample originates from a study of shared clonotypes between healthy human individuals. Study-level points and caveats: In having few donors, the study represented limited genetic and exposure-history diversity. All-four-donor shared clonotypes had higher generation probabilities than non-shared clonotypes did.

V was pared by 6 bases and J by 4 bases, with 8 bases of the junction left unmatched. CDR1 and CDR2 from the germline V gene are MNHNY and SVGAGI (reference sequence). This CDR3 has 14 amino acids. Sequencing used immunoSEQ multiplex PCR; TCRdb keeps in-frame clones, though not all of them. Counted here are roughly 2.4 million clones, 90% to 96% occurring once; the ten biggest clones make up roughly 0.13%. Sequencing input: naive CD4+ T cells sorted from blood. Subset specified: CD45RA+ positively selected. This receptor was identified in a man younger than 35 in good health. V and J are TRBV6-6 and TRBJ1-1; TRBD1 matches 7 bases. As DNA, the CDR3 is TGTGCCAGCAGGCCCACTGGGACAGCCACTGAAGCTTTCTTT. As protein: CASRPTGTATEAFF.